The sequence of this T cell receptor (beta chain) was determined in a study of T cells after yellow fever vaccination. V was clipped by 1 base and J by 0 bases; unmatched bases: 0. Germline lookup yields CDR1 KGHDR and CDR2 SFDVKD. The CDR3 totals 15 residues. About this clonotype itself: As yet, its antigen is unknown.

General study findings and limits: Clonotype sharing between CD4 and CD8 compartments was small. Peaking on day 5 versus 15, the secondary response was faster but weaker.

5'RACE template switching produced TCR cDNA carrying a universal primer site and UMIs. One entry per CDR3 protein, called by TCRdb with MiXCR from the 5' RACE reads. The data contain tens of thousands of distinct CDR3 sequences, approximately 6.9% of them singletons. This specimen was CD8+ T cells sorted from PBMCs, taken on the day of the first yellow fever vaccination. This sequence joins TRBV24-1 and TRBJ2-5; 8 bases are a match to TRBD2. The receptor comes from a man between 18 and 29 years old who received the YFV17D yellow fever vaccine. CDR3 in amino acids: CATSDLAGDQETQYF. DNA for the CDR3: TGTGCCACCAGTGATTTAGCGGGGGACCAAGAGACCCAGTACTTC.